The clone carrying this TCR beta chain occurred a few times. What it binds is not known. These data belong to a study of T cell repertoires in cytomegalovirus infection. About the study: Indications of both CMV infection and matching HLA type were provided by public TCR beta signatures.

Each CDR3 protein is one row after TCRdb ran MiXCR on the reads. This sample has roughly 760,000 distinct CDR3 sequences, with approximately 40% found just once. General study points: There were carriers of CMV plus the relevant HLA, and cumulative public TCR beta family frequency identified them.

Sequencing was done on a sample of PBMCs. The receptor comes from a human donor in good health (CMV status not recorded). Some clones in this sample may be carry-over from other donors' samples.

The CDR3 coding sequence is TGTGCCAGCAGTTTCTCACTCAGGGGAGATACGCAGTATTTT. The encoded protein is CASSFSLRGDTQYF. This chain links TRBV6-5 with TRBJ2-3, with D possibly being TRBD1 (6 bases). This CDR3 is 14 amino acids long. V lost 4 bases and J 5 bases, leaving 13 bases between the germline ends. Germline lookup yields CDR1 MNHEY and CDR2 SVGAGI.